This T cell receptor beta chain was retrieved from a study of shared T cell receptors in the human thymus. Using immunoSEQ multiplex PCR, the repertoire was profiled, and TCRdb retains in-frame clones only, with some absent. The data contain under 450,000 clones, around 93% of them singletons. The CDR3 has 16 residues. The V end lost 5 bases, the J end lost 0 bases, and 13 bases lay between the germline ends. Germline CDR1 and CDR2: SGHNT and YENEEA. Material for sequencing was thymocytes. V is TRBV11-3 and J is TRBJ2-2, with D perhaps matching TRBD1 (5 bases). The sequence derives from a human donor. The CDR3 DNA follows: TGTGCCAGCAGCCAGAAACCACAGGCGAACACCGGGGAGCTGTTTTTT. It yields the protein CASSQKPQANTGELFF.